One T cell receptor (beta chain) is described in this entry. What this receptor recognizes is not known. No much larger clone exists at a distance of one base, and base qualities are not known. The data belong to a study of blood T cells in healthy people across ages (dated by TCRdb to between 2015 and 2017). Regarding the research as a whole: In model experiments, roughly one uniquely barcoded TCR beta cDNA molecule per two T cells was captured by template switching. The study analyzed two additional independent replicas of 1 million unique cDNA reads from the same blood draw for two donors, one aged 18 to 29 and one aged 80 or older. To avoid experimental bias, donors of different ages were randomly spread across the sequencing lanes. The study measured age-related changes in TCR beta repertoire diversity using deep sequencing normalized with unique cDNA molecular identifiers. Four age groups were formed from the donors: young (average roughly 15 years), middle-aged (approximately 39), aged (approximately 60) and long-lived (less than 85). Overall study results and their limits: There was a strong correlation between observed TCR beta diversity and the percentage of naive T cells measured by flow cytometry. Estimates of total diversity based on one million sequenced T cells were considered lower bounds and underestimates. Observed TCR beta diversity per million T cells fell roughly linearly with age, and a significant reduction was already apparent by age about 36. Compared with the aged group, the long-lived group had more naive CD4+ T cells, fewer expanded clones and increased TCR diversity, a pattern suggesting age selection. The CMV infection status of donors was not known, potentially confounding age-related changes in expanded clonotypes. Bulk unsorted PBMC profiling prevented conclusive comparison of naive and antigen-experienced compartments.

Library creation used 5' RACE. The run used an Illumina HiSeq 2500. A second PCR of about 6 to 12 cycles was run with a J-beta primer mix and a sample-barcoded 5' primer. A unique molecular identifier was introduced onto each TCR beta cDNA molecule by a template-switch 5' adaptor carrying 12 random nucleotides. Each sample yielded at least 3 million CDR3-containing paired-end reads. First-strand cDNA was synthesized from all RNA with the Mint cDNA synthesis kit, primed by a TRBC-specific oligonucleotide. After uracil-DNA glycosylase treatment, a first 18-cycle PCR used universal primers M1SS and BC2_uni_R on all cDNA. The authors' analysis ran thus. Normalization of each sample was performed by random selection of 1 million high-quality reads, each carrying a distinct molecular identifier. Instead of being binned into consensus sequences, reads that shared molecular identifiers were thrown out. MiTCR, with a Q25 quality threshold and the strictest error-elimination algorithm, was used for CDR3 identification, clonotype clustering and error correction. Lower-bound total TCR beta diversity was estimated with a nonparametric unseen species model using Euler transformation. TCRdb reprocessed the public reads (quality trimming at Q25 with fastp, clone calling with MiXCR) and kept in-frame beta chains. Each CDR3 protein gets just one entry, which takes the most common genes and DNA from the rows behind it. The V and J calls, along with clone size, are taken from TCRdb and not from the paper's own processing. The sample table lists some 1 million distinct CDR3 sequences, 45% of them with a count of one. The ten largest make up approximately 19% of the sample.

The approximately 40 donors, aged about 6 to 95 years, were systemically healthy Caucasian individuals from Russia. Roughly 10 milliliters of peripheral blood were collected from each donor into EDTA-treated Vacutainer tubes. PBMCs were isolated by Ficoll-Paque density-gradient centrifugation, with at least 6 million obtained per sample. Trizol reagent was used to extract total RNA from PBMCs, with at least 5.5 micrograms per sample. The percentages of naive CD45RAhigh/CD27high T cells were determined by flow cytometry on a PBMC aliquot from every donor. This TCR came from an older woman in good health. The sample was blood.

DNA sequence: TGTGCCACCTCTGACTCCTATAATTCACCCCTCCACTTT. It encodes CATSDSYNSPLHF. The rearranged segments are TRBV27 and TRBJ1-6; confidence is insufficient to name the D gene. A distance of 7 bases separates the germline ends of V and J, which lose 10 bases and 0 bases respectively. The CDR3 covers 13 residues, taking in both the cysteine and the phenylalanine. CDR3 DNA is the only sequence kept; it has 39 bases, read in frame from the first base. The germline V gene (reference sequence) specifies MNHEY as CDR1 and SMNVEV as CDR2.